The 14 T cell receptor beta chains below all came from one sample that was sequenced in a study of blood T cell repertoires in COVID-19. Some clones are missing from TCRdb's copy, which holds only in-frame ones; the method was immunoSEQ multiplex PCR. Of about 160,000 clones in the sample, around 74% were seen once. Material: peripheral blood. These receptors were taken from a woman aged 60-75 years with COVID-19, enrolled during active disease.

The chain employs TRBV5-1 and TRBJ2-2; D might be TRBD1 (6 bases). The ends were cut back, 2 bases at V and 3 bases at J, with 11 bases in the middle. The V gene's germline CDR1 is SGHRS and CDR2 YFSETQ. The CDR3 is 15 amino acids. CDR3 sequence (DNA): TGCGCCAGCAGCTTTCCAGGGGCGGACACCGGGGAGCTGTTTTTT. The encoded protein is CASSFPGADTGELFF.

J is TRBJ2-5 and V is TRBV9; 10 bases match TRBD1. V was pared by 4 bases and J by 4 bases, with 7 bases of the junction left unmatched. This CDR3 region has 15 residues. Per germline, CDR1 SGDLS and CDR2 YYNGEE. The CDR3 DNA sequence: TGTGCCAGCAGCCCGACCGGGACAGGGGCAGAGACCCAGTACTTC. This sequence encodes CASSPTGTGAETQYF.

This clone turned up a few times. The chain links TRBV5-6 to TRBJ2-2, with 8 bases aligning to TRBD2. V was clipped by 0 bases and J by 2 bases; unmatched bases: 6. The CDR3 is 17 residues long. Germline-derived CDR1 and CDR2 are SGHDT and YYEEEE. This chain's CDR3 is CASSLVAGGTNTGELFF. In DNA, the CDR3 is TGTGCCAGCAGCTTGGTGGCGGGGGGAACTAACACCGGGGAGCTGTTTTTT.

This clone has just one count. This chain connects TRBV19 to TRBJ1-5, with TRBD1 matching over 8 bases. The CDR3 consists of 15 residues. Losses at the gene ends were 4 bases for V and 0 bases for J; bases not matched to a gene: 2. CDR1 is LNHDA and CDR2 is SQIVND in the germline V gene (reference sequence). Written as DNA, the CDR3 is TGTGCCAGTAGTAAGACAGGGGTTAGCAATCAGCCCCAGCATTTT. Translating it yields CASSKTGVSNQPQHF.

The rearrangement links TRBV9 to TRBJ2-3; 9 nucleotides align to TRBD2. The CDR3 has 16 amino acids. With 0 bases clipped from V and 4 bases from J, the junction kept 6 bases outside the gene matches. Per germline, CDR1 SGDLS and CDR2 YYNGEE. The CDR3 sequence: CASSVEGSGSADTQYF. CDR3 coding DNA: TGTGCCAGCAGCGTAGAGGGTAGCGGGAGCGCAGATACGCAGTATTTT.

This rearrangement joins TRBV6-6 to TRBJ1-1; D perhaps matches TRBD1 (6 bases). V lost 2 bases and J lost 0, with 13 bases in between. The germline gives CDR1 MNHNY, CDR2 SVGAGI (reference sequence). The CDR3 runs 16 residues. The CDR3 DNA is TGTGCCAGCAGTTACCCCACTACAGGGTTGAACACTGAAGCTTTCTTT. The encoded protein is CASSYPTTGLNTEAFF.

The gene calls are TRBV7-8 and TRBJ2-7; 7 bases are shared with TRBD1. V was clipped by 5 bases and J by 5 bases; unmatched bases: 9. This CDR3 comprises 14 residues. Germline V CDR1 and CDR2: SGHVS, FQNEAQ. The CDR3 DNA sequence: TGTGCCAGCAGCCCGAGGGGACAGTCTCACGAGCAGTACGTC. It is translated as CASSPRGQSHEQYV.

This sequence joins TRBV30 and TRBJ2-7, with TRBD2 identical over 7 bases. This CDR3 comprises 14 residues. The ends lost 7 bases at V and 0 bases at J; junction bases unmatched: 9. Germline CDR1 and CDR2: GTSNPN and SVGIG (reference sequence). CDR3 bases: TGTGCCTCCTCTGGGACGGGGGGCTCCTACGAGCAGTACTTC. Translating it yields CASSGTGGSYEQYF.

The chain recombines TRBV6-5 with TRBJ1-6; D may be TRBD1 (5 bases). Trimming cost V 5 bases and J 7 bases, with 9 bases left between them. CDR1 MNHEY and CDR2 SVGAGI come from the germline V gene. The CDR3 totals 13 residues. Here the CDR3 reads CASSIRANSPLHF. Written as DNA, the CDR3 is TGTGCCAGCAGTATCAGGGCCAATTCACCCCTCCACTTT.

This chain links TRBV7-2 with TRBJ2-3; 13 bases agree with TRBD2. This CDR3 is built from 16 residues. The germline gives CDR1 SGHTA, CDR2 FQGNSA. Trimming cost V 6 bases and J 7 bases; bases outside gene matches: 10. CDR3 protein: CASRTPGLAGRNTQYF. The CDR3 bases are TGTGCCAGCAGGACCCCGGGACTAGCGGGAAGAAATACGCAGTATTTT.

The rearrangement joins TRBV6-5 to TRBJ2-1; 9 bases agree with TRBD2. The CDR3 totals 16 residues. The germline gives CDR1 MNHEY, CDR2 SVGAGI. Trimming took 4 bases from V and 0 from J; bases not matched to a gene: 4. Written as DNA, the CDR3 is TGTGCCAGCAGTTCCTTAGCGGGAGCCTCCTACAATGAGCAGTTCTTC. Translating gives CASSSLAGASYNEQFF.

This clone was seen a handful of times. J is TRBJ2-5 and V is TRBV27; 12 bases agree with TRBD2. Germline CDR1 and CDR2: MNHEY and SMNVEV (reference sequence). The CDR3 extends over 15 amino acids. V lost 6 bases and J lost 5; bases outside the gene matches: 7. Written as DNA, the CDR3 is TGTGCCAGCAGCACACTAGCGGGGGGCGGGGAGACCCAGTACTTC. Amino acids: CASSTLAGGGETQYF.

The chain is built from TRBV27 and TRBJ2-1, with 8 bases fitting TRBD2. Germline-derived CDR1 and CDR2 are MNHEY and SMNVEV (reference sequence). The CDR3 contains 14 residues. The V and J ends lost 6 bases and 4 bases, in that order; junction bases with no gene match: 5. CDR3 loop: CASRSREGYNEQFF. In DNA form, the CDR3 reads TGTGCCAGCAGGTCCCGGGAGGGGTACAATGAGCAGTTCTTC.

This chain connects TRBV7-2 to TRBJ2-1; 10 bases are shared with TRBD1. This CDR3 spans 15 amino acids. Trimming at V came to 2 bases and at J to 9 bases, leaving 7 bases not matched to a gene. Germline V gene sequence: CDR1 SGHTA, CDR2 FQGNSA. Written as DNA, the CDR3 is TGTGCCAGCAGCTTACTGACAGGGGGCGGCGGTGAGCAGTTCTTC. Protein sequence: CASSLLTGGGGEQFF.